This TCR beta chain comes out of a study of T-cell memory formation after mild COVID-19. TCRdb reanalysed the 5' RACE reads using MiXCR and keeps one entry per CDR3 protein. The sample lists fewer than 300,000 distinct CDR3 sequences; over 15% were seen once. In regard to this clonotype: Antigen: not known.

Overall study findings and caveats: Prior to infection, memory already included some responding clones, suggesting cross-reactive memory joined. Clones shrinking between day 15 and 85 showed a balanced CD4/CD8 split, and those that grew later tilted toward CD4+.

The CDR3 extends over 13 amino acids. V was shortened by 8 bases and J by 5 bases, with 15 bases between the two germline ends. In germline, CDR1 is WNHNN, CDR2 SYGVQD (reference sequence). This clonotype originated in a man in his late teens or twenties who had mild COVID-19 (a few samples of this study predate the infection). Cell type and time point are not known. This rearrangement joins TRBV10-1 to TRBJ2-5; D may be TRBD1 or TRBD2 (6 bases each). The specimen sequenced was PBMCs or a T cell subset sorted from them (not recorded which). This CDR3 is CASSRGVDETQYF. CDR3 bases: TGCGCCAGCTCAAGGGGGGTGGACGAGACCCAGTACTTC.